These 18 T cell receptor beta chains were all obtained from the same sample, sequenced in a study of shared clonotypes between healthy human individuals. The method was immunoSEQ multiplex PCR; TCRdb's version includes in-frame clones alone and lacks a portion of them. The sample carries about 230,000 clones, about 69% recorded once. Sequenced input: memory CD4+ T cells sorted from blood. The subset: CD45RA-negative fraction. The source of these receptors is a man aged 25 to 45 in good health.

This chain connects TRBV7-2 to TRBJ2-3; a possible D gene is TRBD2 (5 bases). Germline CDR1 SGHTA, CDR2 FQGNSA. This CDR3 has 13 amino acids. The germline V and J ends were trimmed by 6 bases and 4 bases, with 11 bases remaining between them. The CDR3 region has the DNA TGTGCCAGCAGGTTGTCCGGGGCAGATACGCAGTATTTT. Translated: CASRLSGADTQYF.

The chain is built from TRBV11-2 and TRBJ2-1; no clear D gene. Germline V gene data show CDR1 as SGHAT and CDR2 as FQNNGV. There are 13 residues in the CDR3. Deletions cut 5 bases from V and 6 bases from J, with 11 bases between. CDR3: CASSSSSGNEQFF. The CDR3 coding sequence is TGTGCCAGCAGCAGCAGTTCGGGCAATGAGCAGTTCTTC.

The chain is built from TRBV10-1 and TRBJ2-5; perhaps TRBD1 as D (5 bases). Germline loops: CDR1 WNHNN, CDR2 SYGVQD (reference sequence). V lost 3 bases and J lost 1, with 12 bases in between. This CDR3 is 15 amino acids long. CDR3 amino acids: CASSERGSSQETQYF. The CDR3 bases are TGCGCCAGCAGTGAAAGGGGAAGTAGCCAAGAGACCCAGTACTTC.

A note on this clone: Distinct nucleotide sequences in the sample also encode this CDR3. CDR3 sequence (DNA): TGTGCCAGCTCGCCAGAGGGGGATGAGCAGTTCTTC. It encodes CASSPEGDEQFF. The V and J genes are TRBV18 and TRBJ2-1; D is perhaps TRBD1 (6 bases). Between the trimmed V and J ends, which lost 6 bases and 8 bases, there was a span of 11 bases. The V gene's germline CDR1 is KGHSH and CDR2 LQKENI. This CDR3 spans 12 amino acids. Variable domain in full (rest from reference TRBV18 and TRBJ2-1): NAGVMQNPRHLVRRRGQEARLRCSPMKGHSHVYWYRQLPEEGLKFMVYLQKENIIDESGMPKERFSAEFPKEGPSILRIQQVVRGDSAAYFCASSPEGDEQFFGPGTRLTVL.

Note on this clone: At the DNA level, this CDR3 is encoded by other sequences in the same sample as well. The rearrangement links TRBV10-1 to TRBJ1-5, with D perhaps matching TRBD1 (5 bases). CDR1 WNHNN and CDR2 SYGVQD come from the germline V gene (reference sequence). There are 13 residues in the CDR3. V was clipped by 4 bases and J by 4 bases, with 8 bases between them. Here the CDR3 reads CASSAGVNQPQHF. CDR3 in DNA: TGCGCCAGCAGTGCGGGGGTAAATCAGCCCCAGCATTTT.

This chain connects TRBV27 to TRBJ2-5; 8 positions agree with TRBD2. V lost 2 bases, J lost 4 bases, and 24 bases stayed unmatched. Germline assignment: CDR1 MNHEY and CDR2 SMNVEV (reference sequence). This CDR3 is built from 21 residues. DNA of the CDR3: TGTGCCAGCAGTTTAGGGCTAGCGGGTAGCGCGAAGCCCGAGCGTAGAGAGACCCAGTACTTC. Amino acid sequence: CASSLGLAGSAKPERRETQYF.

The gene calls are TRBV18 and TRBJ2-1; 7 bases agree with TRBD2. CDR1 and CDR2 from the germline V gene are KGHSH and LQKENI. J was trimmed by 3 bases and V by 3 bases; bases with no gene match: 8. CDR3 length equals 16 residues. The CDR3 loop is CASSPLNGRLYNEQFF. The CDR3, as DNA: TGTGCCAGCTCACCCCTCAACGGGAGGCTCTACAATGAGCAGTTCTTC.

V usage is TRBV27 and J usage is TRBJ2-7; D might be TRBD1 (5 bases). The ends were cut back, 5 bases at V and 8 bases at J, with 22 bases in the middle. The CDR3 spans 15 residues. CDR1 is MNHEY and CDR2 is SMNVEV in the germline V gene (reference sequence). CDR3 residues: CASSQGVASNTKQYF. Here the CDR3 DNA reads TGTGCCAGCAGTCAGGGCGTGGCGAGTAATACGAAGCAGTACTTC.

The chain employs TRBV5-1 and TRBJ2-2; D is unclear. Trimming pared 0 bases from V and 3 bases from J, leaving 9 bases between. Germline CDR1 reads SGHRS; CDR2 reads YFSETQ. CDR3 length: 15 residues. This CDR3 reads CASSLAPGHTGELFF. The CDR3 DNA is TGCGCCAGCAGCTTGGCCCCAGGACACACCGGGGAGCTGTTTTTT.

V usage is TRBV6-6 and J usage is TRBJ2-5; perhaps TRBD2 as D (6 bases). Trimming pared 0 bases from V and 4 bases from J, leaving 9 bases between. This CDR3 has 14 residues. Germline CDR1 MNHNY, CDR2 SVGAGI (reference sequence). The CDR3 DNA reads TGTGCCAGCAGTTACTCCAGGGACTCAGAGACCCAGTACTTC. It yields the protein CASSYSRDSETQYF.

This chain joins TRBV15 and TRBJ2-7; D gene unclear. Trimming left V 0 bases short and J 2 bases short, with 14 bases between. The germline CDR1 and CDR2 sequences are LNHNV and YYDKDF (reference sequence). The CDR3 runs to 16 residues. The CDR3 reads CATSRDRGGIPYEQYF. The CDR3 region has the DNA TGTGCCACCAGCAGAGATCGCGGCGGCATTCCCTACGAGCAGTACTTC.

V and J are TRBV27 and TRBJ2-1; D ambiguous. There are 16 residues in the CDR3. CDR1 and CDR2 from the germline V gene are MNHEY and SMNVEV (reference sequence). V gave up 0 bases and J gave up 0 bases, with 9 bases separating them. CDR3 in amino acids: CASSLSNGPSYNEQFF. CDR3 sequence (DNA): TGTGCCAGCAGTTTATCGAACGGGCCCTCCTACAATGAGCAGTTCTTC.

A word on this clone: The same CDR3 is also encoded by other DNA sequences in this sample. J is TRBJ2-2 and V is TRBV7-9, with D perhaps matching TRBD2 (6 bases). The CDR3 consists of 16 residues. The V gene's germline CDR1 is SEHNR and CDR2 FQNEAQ (reference sequence). V was shortened by 0 bases and J by 6 bases, with 14 bases between the two germline ends. The CDR3 DNA reads as TGTGCCAGCAGCTTAGCGGGCGGGATTTTCCCCGGGGAGCTGTTTTTT. As protein: CASSLAGGIFPGELFF.

This clone showed up just a few times. The V and J genes are TRBV4-1 and TRBJ2-1; no definite D call. The CDR3 length is 17 residues. V was clipped by 1 base and J by 6 bases, with 19 bases between them. The germline gives CDR1 MGHRA, CDR2 YSYEKL. CDR3 protein: CASSQGRLVVSFNEQFF. The CDR3 coding sequence is TGCGCCAGCAGCCAAGGTCGGCTAGTTGTAAGTTTCAATGAGCAGTTCTTC.

The chain combines TRBV14 with TRBJ1-1; D uncertain. Germline V gene data show CDR1 as SGHDN and CDR2 as FVKESK. V gave up 2 bases and J gave up 5 bases, with 24 bases separating them. CDR3 length: 18 residues. CDR3: CASSQTGGLTGFFTEAFF. The CDR3 DNA is TGTGCCAGCAGCCAAACCGGAGGTCTAACCGGGTTCTTTACTGAAGCTTTCTTT.

V and J are TRBV12-5 and TRBJ1-1; no definite D call. The length of the CDR3 is 11 residues. Looked up from germline, CDR1 is LGHNT and CDR2 is FRNRAP. The V gene lost 6 bases and the J gene lost 0 bases, with 2 bases spanning the gap. CDR3 DNA sequence: TGTGCTAGTGGAATGAACACTGAAGCTTTCTTT. Translated: CASGMNTEAFF.

The V call is TRBV15, the J call TRBJ2-1; 10 positions agree with TRBD2. CDR3 length equals 16 residues. Trimming at V came to 5 bases and at J to 8 bases, leaving 12 bases not matched to a gene. From germline, CDR1 is LNHNV and CDR2 YYDKDF (reference sequence). CDR3 protein: CATSLRVAGGRDEQFF. DNA for the CDR3: TGTGCCACCAGCCTCCGGGTAGCGGGAGGCAGGGATGAGCAGTTCTTC.

V gene TRBV4-3 combines with J gene TRBJ1-4, with TRBD1 matching 9 bases. Germline V gene sequence: CDR1 LGHNA, CDR2 YSLEER. The V segment lost 3 bases and the J segment 6 bases; nucleotides outside the gene matches: 8. The CDR3 has 16 residues. CDR3 nucleotide sequence: TGCGCCAGCAGCCAGCGACCGGGACAGGGTTATGAAAAACTGTTTTTT. Residues: CASSQRPGQGYEKLFF.